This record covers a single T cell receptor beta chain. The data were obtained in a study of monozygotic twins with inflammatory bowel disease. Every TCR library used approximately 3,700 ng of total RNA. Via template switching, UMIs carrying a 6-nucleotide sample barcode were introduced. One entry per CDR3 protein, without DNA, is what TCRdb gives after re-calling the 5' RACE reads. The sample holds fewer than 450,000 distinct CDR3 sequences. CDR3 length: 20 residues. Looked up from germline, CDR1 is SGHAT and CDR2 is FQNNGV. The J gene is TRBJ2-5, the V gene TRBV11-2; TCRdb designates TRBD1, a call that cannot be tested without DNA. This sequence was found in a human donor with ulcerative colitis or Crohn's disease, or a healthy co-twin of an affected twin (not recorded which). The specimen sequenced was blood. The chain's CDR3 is CASSRIRKLPGCCFTETQYF.